The text below deals with one T cell receptor (beta chain). Its specificity is not known. The data belong to a study of blood T cells in healthy people across ages. Study conclusions and caveats: TCR beta diversity tracked closely with naive T cell percentage. Possibly confounding the expanded clonotype changes was the fact that donor CMV status was unknown.

Together with a sample-barcoded 5' primer, a J-beta primer mix was included in a second PCR lasting about 6 to 11 cycles. TCRdb re-derived calls from the 5' RACE reads in MiXCR, one entry per CDR3 protein. The top ten clones hold approximately 32% of a sample with hundreds of thousands of distinct CDR3 sequences, 45% to 50% of them seen once. This clonotype originated in a woman aged 55-69 years in good health. Sequencing used blood.

CDR3 region: CSARDLERLKQFF. The DNA of the CDR3 is TGCAGTGCTAGAGATCTAGAGCGACTCAAGCAGTTCTTC. This rearrangement joins TRBV20-1 to TRBJ2-1; D gene ambiguous. The CDR3 totals 13 residues. Trimming left V 0 bases short and J 11 bases short, with 14 bases between. In germline, CDR1 is DFQATT, CDR2 SNEGSKA (reference sequence).